A selection of T cell receptor beta chains follows, all from one sample in a study of blood T cell repertoires in COVID-19. The protocol was immunoSEQ multiplex PCR, while the TCRdb copy is restricted to in-frame clones and leaves out a portion. Among 200,000 to 250,000 clones, approximately 90% were seen once, and the ten largest hold 2.6%. The source material was PBMCs or T cells enriched from blood (not recorded which). The source of these receptors is a woman aged 30 to 39 with acute COVID-19. Each CDR3 is given with its conserved first and last residue. A D gene is named only where the DNA matches it firmly. Clone size is not always given. Where it is, it says once, few, many or a class for expanded clones.

d_call	clone_size	v_call	j_call	cdr3_aa	cdr3_nt
.	few	TRBV30	TRBJ2-7	CAWSYRAYEQYF	TGTGCCTGGAGTTACAGGGCCTACGAGCAGTACTTC
.	.	TRBV6-4	TRBJ1-5	CASSEAVGNQPQHF	TGTGCCAGCAGTGAAGCTGTGGGCAATCAGCCCCAGCATTTT
TRBD1	.	TRBV19	TRBJ1-6	CASTDRDRLDSPLHF	TGTGCCAGTACCGACCGGGACAGACTGGATTCACCCCTCCACTTT
TRBD2	.	TRBV27	TRBJ2-7	CASSLSGGGYEQYF	TGTGCCAGCAGTTTAAGCGGGGGGGGTTACGAGCAGTACTTC
TRBD1	once	TRBV11-2	TRBJ1-2	CASDRGVYGYTF	TGTGCCAGTGACAGGGGCGTATATGGCTACACCTTC
.	.	TRBV9	TRBJ2-3	CASTPHPDRTDTQYF	TGTGCCAGCACCCCTCACCCGGACAGAACAGATACGCAGTATTTT
TRBD1	.	TRBV5-1	TRBJ2-7	CASSFDRAGEQYF	TGCGCCAGCAGCTTTGACAGGGCAGGCGAGCAGTACTTC
.	.	TRBV9	TRBJ1-6	CASSVGSGSNSPLHF	TGTGCCAGCAGCGTAGGGTCAGGGTCTAATTCACCCCTCCACTTT
TRBD1	.	TRBV6-5	TRBJ2-3	CASTDVTGGPDTQYF	TGTGCCAGCACCGATGTGACAGGGGGCCCAGATACGCAGTATTTT
.	.	TRBV5-4	TRBJ1-2	CASSSGPPGVHGYTF	TGTGCCAGCAGCTCCGGGCCCCCCGGGGTACATGGCTACACCTTC
TRBD2	.	TRBV7-9	TRBJ2-2	CASSPLPNLAGGPTGELFF	TGTGCCAGCAGCCCCCTCCCAAATCTAGCGGGGGGGCCCACCGGGGAGCTGTTTTTT
TRBD1	.	TRBV19	TRBJ2-1	CASSIDGQGYNEQFF	TGTGCCAGTAGTATAGATGGACAGGGGTACAATGAGCAGTTCTTC
TRBD2	.	TRBV9	TRBJ2-2	CASSADWTSGGALTGELFF	TGTGCCAGCAGCGCCGATTGGACTAGCGGGGGGGCCTTGACCGGGGAGCTGTTTTTT
TRBD1	.	TRBV7-2	TRBJ2-3	CASSTQGTVSTDTQYF	TGTGCCAGCAGCACACAGGGGACAGTGAGTACAGATACGCAGTATTTT
TRBD1	few	TRBV6-2/TRBV6-3	TRBJ1-1	CASSGQEPNTEAFF	TGTGCCAGCAGTGGACAGGAACCTAACACTGAAGCTTTCTTT
.	.	TRBV2	TRBJ1-2	CAYFLFNYGYTF	TGTGCCTACTTTCTCTTTAACTATGGCTACACCTTC
.	.	TRBV5-1	TRBJ2-1	CASSWELFHSYNEQFF	TGCGCCAGCAGCTGGGAGTTATTCCATTCCTACAATGAGCAGTTCTTC
TRBD2	.	TRBV5-1	TRBJ2-5	CASSLATSGGSEQETQYF	TGCGCCAGCAGCTTGGCGACTAGCGGGGGGTCAGAACAGGAGACCCAGTACTTC
TRBD1	.	TRBV5-1	TRBJ1-2	CASSWTGGGYTF	TGCGCCAGCAGCTGGACAGGGGGTGGCTACACCTTC
TRBD2	once	TRBV11-2	TRBJ2-1	CASSLFAGGHYNEQFF	TGTGCCAGCAGCTTATTTGCGGGGGGCCACTACAATGAGCAGTTCTTC
TRBD2	.	TRBV12-3/TRBV12-4	TRBJ2-3	CASVAGNSDTQYF	TGTGCCAGTGTAGCGGGGAACTCAGATACGCAGTATTTT
.	.	TRBV24-1	TRBJ2-3	CATSGSQGTDTQYF	TGTGCCACCAGTGGCTCGCAGGGGACAGATACGCAGTATTTT
TRBD1	.	TRBV12-3/TRBV12-4	TRBJ2-5	CASSHRGPETQYF	TGTGCCAGCAGTCACAGGGGGCCAGAGACCCAGTACTTC
TRBD1	.	TRBV6-5	TRBJ1-1	CASRTDRGTEAFF	TGTGCCAGCAGAACAGACAGGGGCACTGAAGCTTTCTTT
TRBD1	.	TRBV10-3	TRBJ1-1	CAITPGQHHTEAFF	TGTGCCATCACCCCGGGACAGCACCACACTGAAGCTTTCTTT
TRBD2	.	TRBV5-1	TRBJ2-1	CASSLPTSGIRDEQFF	TGCGCCAGCAGCTTGCCGACTAGCGGGATTAGGGATGAGCAGTTCTTC
TRBD1	once	TRBV2	TRBJ1-2	CASSRTGGTSHYGYTF	TGTGCCAGCAGTAGGACAGGGGGTACATCGCACTATGGCTACACCTTC
.	.	TRBV10-3	TRBJ1-2	CAISGREKANYGYTF	TGTGCCATCAGTGGTCGAGAGAAAGCTAACTATGGCTACACCTTC
TRBD2	.	TRBV13	TRBJ2-1	CASSRTSGFSEQFF	TGTGCCAGCAGCCGGACTAGCGGATTTTCGGAGCAGTTCTTC
.	.	TRBV5-1	TRBJ1-1	CASSPVRLGAVGMNTEAFF	TGCGCCAGCAGCCCCGTGCGTCTTGGGGCCGTGGGGATGAACACTGAAGCTTTCTTT
.	few	TRBV10-3	TRBJ1-6	CAISESGQANSPLHF	TGTGCCATCAGTGAGTCGGGACAAGCGAATTCACCCCTCCACTTT
.	.	TRBV2	TRBJ1-2	CASRIGEEGYTF	TGTGCCAGCCGGATAGGAGAAGAGGGCTACACCTTC
TRBD2	.	TRBV4-3	TRBJ2-7	CASSQEGLAEYEQYF	TGCGCCAGCAGCCAAGAGGGACTAGCAGAATACGAGCAGTACTTC
TRBD1	.	TRBV10-1	TRBJ1-2	CASSATGSYGYTF	TGCGCCAGCAGTGCGACAGGGAGCTATGGCTACACCTTC
.	.	TRBV14	TRBJ2-3	CASSQDLATSTDTQYF	TGTGCCAGCAGCCAAGATCTTGCGACAAGCACAGATACGCAGTATTTT
.	.	TRBV10-2	TRBJ2-2	CASSLGLWNTGELFF	TGCGCCAGCAGCCTCGGACTCTGGAACACCGGGGAGCTGTTTTTT
TRBD1	.	TRBV10-3	TRBJ1-2	CAITGQGGYGYTF	TGTGCCATCACTGGACAGGGCGGCTATGGCTACACCTTC
.	.	TRBV7-2	TRBJ2-3	CASSLQLPDTQYF	TGTGCCAGCAGCTTACAGTTGCCAGATACGCAGTATTTT
TRBD2	once	TRBV27	TRBJ2-7	CASSSRAGGDGSEQYF	TGTGCCAGCAGTTCTAGGGCGGGGGGAGATGGCTCCGAGCAGTACTTC
TRBD2	.	TRBV7-9	TRBJ2-3	CASSFSRGVYTDTQYF	TGTGCCAGCAGCTTTTCGCGGGGGGTCTACACAGATACGCAGTATTTT
TRBD1	.	TRBV6-5	TRBJ1-4	CASSWGQNEKLFF	TGTGCCAGCAGTTGGGGACAGAATGAAAAACTGTTTTTT